This T cell receptor (beta chain) is from a study of blood T cell repertoires in COVID-19. Study in general: Collection of acute and convalescent COVID-19 samples took place in the United States, Italy and Spain. Sample material is recorded as cDNA or gDNA derived from T cells, B-cell-depleted T cells, or PBMCs.

Per the original data handling: Nucleated cell number was recorded as an estimate derived from reference gene primer amplification. Profiled with immunoSEQ multiplex PCR; TCRdb holds only in-frame clones, not every one. That table gives V, J and clone size, and the DNA gave D and trimming. The data show some 96,000 clones, around nine tenths seen once. CDR1 and CDR2 (germline): SGHDT, YYEEEE. The CDR3 sequence is 14 residues long. V was cut by 3 bases and J by 3 bases, with 12 bases left in between. This receptor was taken from a man aged 50 to 60 with acute or convalescent COVID-19. The material sequenced was peripheral blood. The gene calls are TRBV5-6 and TRBJ1-2, with a tentative D call TRBD1 (6 bases). CDR3 residues: CASSSDSNYYGYTF. The CDR3, as DNA: TGTGCCAGCAGCTCGGACAGCAATTACTATGGCTACACCTTC. The complete variable domain, with remaining parts taken from reference TRBV5-6 and TRBJ1-2, reads DAGVTQSPTHLIKTRGQQVTLRCSPKSGHDTVSWYQQALGQGPQFIFQYYEEEERQRGNFPDRFSGHQFPNYSSELNVNALLLGDSALYLCASSSDSNYYGYTFGSGTRLTVV.